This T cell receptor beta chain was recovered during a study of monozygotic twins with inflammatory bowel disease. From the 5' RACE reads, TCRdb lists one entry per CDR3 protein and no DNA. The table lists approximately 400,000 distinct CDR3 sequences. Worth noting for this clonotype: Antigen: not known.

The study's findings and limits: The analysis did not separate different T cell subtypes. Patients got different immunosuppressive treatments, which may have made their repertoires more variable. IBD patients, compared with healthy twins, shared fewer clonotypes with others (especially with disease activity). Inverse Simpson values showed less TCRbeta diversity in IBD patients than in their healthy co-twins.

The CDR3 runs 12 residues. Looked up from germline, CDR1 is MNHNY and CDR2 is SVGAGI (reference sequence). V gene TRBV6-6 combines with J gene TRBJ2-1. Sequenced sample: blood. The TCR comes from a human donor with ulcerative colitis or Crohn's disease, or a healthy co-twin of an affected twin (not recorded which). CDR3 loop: CASSRTSNEQFF.